Listed below are T cell receptor beta chains from one sample, sequenced in a study of shared clonotypes between healthy human individuals. This table comes from immunoSEQ multiplex PCR, and its TCRdb copy is limited to in-frame clones, with some not included. Here the sample spans 2 million to 2.5 million clones, around 93% being singletons. The sample was naive CD4+ T cells from PBMCs. Source of these receptors: a man between 18 and 35 years old in good health. Some clones in this sample may be carry-over from other donors' samples. Both conserved end residues are part of each CDR3. Fields, in order: D gene, V gene, clone size, J gene, CDR3 DNA, CDR3 protein. The D gene is left open where the match is weak. Only part of the rows carry a size: once, few, many, or a class if the clone is expanded.

D gene: TRBD1
V gene: TRBV15
clone size: NA
J gene: TRBJ1-5
CDR3 DNA: TGTGCCACCAGCGAGACGGGACAGACAGGGAGCAATCAGCCCCAGCATTTT
CDR3 protein: CATSETGQTGSNQPQHF

D gene: TRBD1
V gene: TRBV6-1
clone size: NA
J gene: TRBJ2-7
CDR3 DNA: TGTGCCAGCAGTGGACAGGGCTACGAGCAGTACTTC
CDR3 protein: CASSGQGYEQYF

D gene: NA
V gene: TRBV4-1
clone size: once
J gene: TRBJ2-1
CDR3 DNA: TGCGCCAGCAGCCAACTCACAGTGGCCAATGAGCAGTTCTTC
CDR3 protein: CASSQLTVANEQFF

D gene: NA
V gene: TRBV4-1
clone size: NA
J gene: TRBJ2-1
CDR3 DNA: TGCGCCAGCAGCCAAGGTGCTAGCCCCTCCTACAATGAGCAGTTCTTC
CDR3 protein: CASSQGASPSYNEQFF

D gene: NA
V gene: TRBV18
clone size: once
J gene: TRBJ2-5
CDR3 DNA: TGTGCCAGCTCACCACAACAGGAGGAGACCCAGTACTTC
CDR3 protein: CASSPQQEETQYF

D gene: TRBD2
V gene: TRBV7-2
clone size: NA
J gene: TRBJ2-7
CDR3 DNA: TGTGCCAGCAGCGACTCGACTAGCGGAGGTGGCTACGAGCAGTACTTC
CDR3 protein: CASSDSTSGGGYEQYF

D gene: NA
V gene: TRBV28
clone size: NA
J gene: TRBJ1-2
CDR3 DNA: TGTGCCAGCTGGAACTGGGGCTACACCTTC
CDR3 protein: CASWNWGYTF

D gene: TRBD1
V gene: TRBV5-1
clone size: NA
J gene: TRBJ2-5
CDR3 DNA: TGCGCCAGCAGCCTAGGACAGGCGGCAGAGACCCAGTACTTC
CDR3 protein: CASSLGQAAETQYF

D gene: NA
V gene: TRBV6-1
clone size: NA
J gene: TRBJ2-3
CDR3 DNA: TGTGCCAGCTTAACAGGGGGGGTAGGAGATACGCAGTATTTT
CDR3 protein: CASLTGGVGDTQYF

D gene: NA
V gene: TRBV28
clone size: NA
J gene: TRBJ2-1
CDR3 DNA: TGTGCCAGCTCCAGAGGAGACAGAGTAAATGAGCAGTTCTTC
CDR3 protein: CASSRGDRVNEQFF

D gene: NA
V gene: TRBV5-1
clone size: NA
J gene: TRBJ1-1
CDR3 DNA: TGCGCCAGCAGCTTGGCCGGCAGTCTTGGGGCTAACACTGAAGCTTTCTTT
CDR3 protein: CASSLAGSLGANTEAFF

D gene: TRBD1
V gene: TRBV28
clone size: NA
J gene: TRBJ1-2
CDR3 DNA: TGTGCCAGCAGTTCGGGGGGACAGGCCTCAAACTATGGCTACACCTTC
CDR3 protein: CASSSGGQASNYGYTF

D gene: TRBD2
V gene: TRBV7-2
clone size: NA
J gene: TRBJ2-3
CDR3 DNA: TGTGCCAGCAGCTCTCGCTCGGGGGGTGCAGATACGCAGTATTTT
CDR3 protein: CASSSRSGGADTQYF

D gene: NA
V gene: TRBV21-1
clone size: once
J gene: TRBJ2-1
CDR3 DNA: TGTGCCAGCAGCGCTAAAAACTTCTGGCAGTTCTTC
CDR3 protein: CASSAKNFWQFF

D gene: NA
V gene: TRBV5-8
clone size: NA
J gene: TRBJ2-5
CDR3 DNA: TGTGCCAGCAGCGTCGGGACGGCCGGGACCCAGTACTTC
CDR3 protein: CASSVGTAGTQYF

D gene: TRBD2
V gene: TRBV5-1
clone size: NA
J gene: TRBJ2-3
CDR3 DNA: TGCGCCAGCAGCTTTAGCGGGAACACAGATACGCAGTATTTT
CDR3 protein: CASSFSGNTDTQYF

D gene: NA
V gene: TRBV14
clone size: NA
J gene: TRBJ1-1
CDR3 DNA: TGTGCCAGCAGCCCAGTGACGGAAGCTTTCTTT
CDR3 protein: CASSPVTEAFF

D gene: NA
V gene: TRBV19
clone size: NA
J gene: TRBJ2-4
CDR3 DNA: TGTGCCAGTAGCGCCGGGGGGCTAGCCAAAAACATTCAGTACTTC
CDR3 protein: CASSAGGLAKNIQYF

D gene: NA
V gene: TRBV7-3
clone size: NA
J gene: TRBJ1-1
CDR3 DNA: TGTGCCAGCAGCTTTTCGGAGGACACTGAAGCTTTCTTT
CDR3 protein: CASSFSEDTEAFF

D gene: NA
V gene: TRBV21-1
clone size: NA
J gene: TRBJ2-1
CDR3 DNA: TGTGCCAGCAGCAAAGGAACAGGGGGGAGGGATGAGCAGTTCTTC
CDR3 protein: CASSKGTGGRDEQFF

D gene: TRBD1
V gene: TRBV19
clone size: NA
J gene: TRBJ1-1
CDR3 DNA: TGTGCCAGTAGTTGGGACAGAAAGAACACTGAAGCTTTCTTT
CDR3 protein: CASSWDRKNTEAFF

D gene: NA
V gene: TRBV5-1
clone size: NA
J gene: TRBJ1-5
CDR3 DNA: TGCGCCAGCAGCTTGTCTGGGGCTAGCAATCAGCCCCAGCATTTT
CDR3 protein: CASSLSGASNQPQHF

D gene: TRBD1
V gene: TRBV19
clone size: NA
J gene: TRBJ1-5
CDR3 DNA: TGTGCCAGTACCTCAGGGGGCAGTGGCAATCAGCCCCAGCATTTT
CDR3 protein: CASTSGGSGNQPQHF

D gene: TRBD1
V gene: TRBV7-9
clone size: NA
J gene: TRBJ2-7
CDR3 DNA: TGTGCCAGCAGCTTAGTTGGGGGACAGCACTCCTACGAGCAGTACTTC
CDR3 protein: CASSLVGGQHSYEQYF